This TCR beta chain was obtained from a study of identifying expanded T cells in peripheral blood. Collection occurred without any documented infections or immune events in donors. Overall study findings and caveats: About 1.2 clones differed between technical replicates, versus about 15 and 19 over time. Roughly two-week clone count variance significantly increased as total template count grew.

In the case of this clone: What it recognizes is unknown.

V shed 8 bases and J shed 6 bases, with 23 bases lying between them. CDR1 and CDR2 (germline): MDHEN, SYDVKM. The CDR3 runs 15 residues. Profiling relied on immunoSEQ multiplex PCR, and the TCRdb table lists in-frame clones only, not all of them. The sample lists tens of thousands of clones, over 75% seen once, with about 4.5% in the top ten. Sequencing used blood. The chain recombines TRBV28 with TRBJ2-7; tentatively, D is TRBD1 or TRBD2 (6 bases each). This receptor was obtained from a person aged 18-70 years in good health. The CDR3 DNA sequence: TGTGCCAGCGTCGAGGAGGGGGAGGCGAACGCCGAGCAGTACTTC. Its translation: CASVEEGEANAEQYF.